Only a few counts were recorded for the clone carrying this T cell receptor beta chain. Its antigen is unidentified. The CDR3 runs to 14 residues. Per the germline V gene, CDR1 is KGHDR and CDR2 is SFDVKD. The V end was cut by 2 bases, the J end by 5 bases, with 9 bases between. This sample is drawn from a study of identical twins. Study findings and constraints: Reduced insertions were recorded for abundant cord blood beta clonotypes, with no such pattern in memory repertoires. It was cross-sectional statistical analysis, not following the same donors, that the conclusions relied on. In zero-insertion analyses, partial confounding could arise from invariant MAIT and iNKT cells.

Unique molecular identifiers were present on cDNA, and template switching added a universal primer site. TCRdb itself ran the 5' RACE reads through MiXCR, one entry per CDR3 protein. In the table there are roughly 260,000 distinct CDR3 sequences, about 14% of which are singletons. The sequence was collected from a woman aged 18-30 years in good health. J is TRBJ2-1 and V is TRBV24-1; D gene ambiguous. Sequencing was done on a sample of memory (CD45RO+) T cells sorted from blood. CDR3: CATSDWKVNNEQFF. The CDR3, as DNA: TGTGCCACCAGTGATTGGAAGGTTAACAATGAGCAGTTCTTC.